Listed here is a single T cell receptor beta chain. Its target is not known. These data belong to a study of cytomegalovirus exposure and HLA in healthy donors. The data were produced by immunoSEQ multiplex PCR, yet TCRdb's version contains in-frame clones alone and is incomplete. The sample consists of 60,000 to 80,000 clones, approximately 94% of them appearing once. CDR1 and CDR2 (germline): MNHNS, SASEGT. Losses at the gene ends were 4 bases for V and 2 bases for J; bases not matched to a gene: 5. The CDR3 is 15 amino acids. General study points: Generally TCR sequences proved uncommon, though certain public TCRs appeared in numerous donors. Listed as cytomegalovirus-associated were 164 TCR beta chains.

V usage is TRBV6-1 and J usage is TRBJ1-3, with 7 positions matching TRBD1. Sequencing input: PBMCs. The sequence derives from a woman aged 18-30 years in good health and CMV-seropositive. The CDR3 region is CASSVLDRAGNTIYF. CDR3 DNA sequence: TGTGCCAGCAGTGTGCTAGACAGGGCTGGAAACACCATATATTTT.